A single sample gave rise to the 15 T cell receptor beta chains below, sequenced in a study of blood T cell repertoires in COVID-19. Assay used: immunoSEQ multiplex PCR; TCRdb lists only in-frame clones, some missing. This repertoire shows 40,000 to 60,000 clones, over 75% found once; its top ten account for about 2.5%. The sequenced sample consisted of peripheral blood. These TCRs come from an elderly woman with COVID-19, enrolled during active disease.

The rearrangement links TRBV7-2 to TRBJ2-1, with D perhaps matching TRBD2 (6 bases). V was shortened by 4 bases and J by 1 base, with 11 bases between the two germline ends. The CDR3 has 15 residues. Germline CDR1 SGHTA, CDR2 FQGNSA. The CDR3 DNA follows: TGTGCCAGCAGCTCTTTTGCGGGGTCCTACAATGAGCAGTTCTTC. The encoded protein is CASSSFAGSYNEQFF.

In its sample, this clone was seen a few times. The chain joins TRBV7-9 to TRBJ2-5; 10 bases match TRBD1. V lost 7 bases and J lost 4; bases outside the gene matches: 12. The CDR3 loop spans 16 amino acids. Germline V gene lookup returns CDR1 SEHNR and CDR2 FQNEAQ (reference sequence). The CDR3 DNA reads TGTGCCAGCACCCCTACCGGGACAGGGGCTTCAGAGACCCAGTACTTC. Encoded protein: CASTPTGTGASETQYF. Supplemented by reference TRBV7-9 and TRBJ2-5, the full variable domain reads DTGVSQNPRHKITKRGQNVTFRCDPISEHNRLYWYRQTLGQGPEFLTYFQNEAQLEKSRLLSDRFSAERPKGSFSTLEIQRTEQGDSAMYLCASTPTGTGASETQYFGPGTRLLVL.

V usage is TRBV6-6 and J usage is TRBJ1-5; 9 nucleotides agree with TRBD1. This CDR3 has 16 residues. The trim removed 2 bases at V and 0 bases at J, leaving 2 bases unmatched. In germline, CDR1 is MNHNY, CDR2 SVGAGI (reference sequence). This CDR3 reads CASSYPTGGSNQPQHF. The CDR3 DNA reads as TGTGCCAGCAGTTACCCGACAGGGGGTAGCAATCAGCCCCAGCATTTT.

The V call is TRBV7-3, the J call TRBJ1-2; the match to TRBD1 covers 7 bases. Germline CDR1 is SGHTA and CDR2 is FQGTGA. Germline trimming cut 0 bases from V and 0 bases from J; bases unmatched to any gene: 10. This CDR3 is built from 18 residues. For the CDR3, the DNA is TGTGCCAGCAGCTTAACGCCCAGGACAGGAAAGACTAACTATGGCTACACCTTC. Protein: CASSLTPRTGKTNYGYTF.

The gene calls are TRBV5-4 and TRBJ1-3, with D possibly being TRBD1 (6 bases). Germline assignment: CDR1 SGHNT and CDR2 YYREEE (reference sequence). Trimming stripped 3 bases from V and 0 bases from J, with 10 bases between. This CDR3 has 15 amino acids. The CDR3 here is CASSYGQRSGNTIYF. The CDR3 coding sequence is TGTGCCAGCAGCTACGGACAGCGCTCTGGAAACACCATATATTTT.

In nucleotides, the CDR3 is TGTGCCAGCAGCACGAGGACAGGGTCTTTTGGCTACACCTTC. Protein sequence: CASSTRTGSFGYTF. The chain uses TRBV9 and TRBJ1-2; 8 bases line up with TRBD1. Germline CDR1 SGDLS, CDR2 YYNGEE. CDR3 length: 14 residues. After removal of 4 bases from V and 7 bases from J, the junction contained 9 bases not matched to a gene.

Here the CDR3 reads CASRSTAGTGTGPSYEQYF. The CDR3 DNA sequence: TGTGCCAGCCGAAGCACTGCCGGGACAGGGACCGGACCATCCTACGAGCAGTACTTC. The J gene is TRBJ2-7, the V gene TRBV28; 9 nucleotides agree with TRBD1. The germline V gene encodes CDR1 MDHEN and CDR2 SYDVKM. Losses at the gene ends were 8 bases for V and 1 base for J; bases not matched to a gene: 21. The CDR3 has 19 residues.

The chain recombines TRBV5-1 with TRBJ2-2, with D possibly matching TRBD1 (8 bases). Germline V gene data show CDR1 as SGHRS and CDR2 as YFSETQ. CDR3 size: 17 residues. Trimming left V 0 bases short and J 3 bases short, with 15 bases between. CDR3 DNA sequence: TGCGCCAGCAGCTTGGTCGGACAGGGAGGGGACACCGGGGAGCTGTTTTTT. Its translation is CASSLVGQGGDTGELFF. The full variable domain, completed using reference TRBV5-1 and TRBJ2-2, is KAGVTQTPRYLIKTRGQQVTLSCSPISGHRSVSWYQQTPGQGLQFLFEYFSETQRNKGNFPGRFSGRQFSNSRSEMNVSTLELGDSALYLCASSLVGQGGDTGELFFGEGSRLTVL.

V gene TRBV5-8 combines with J gene TRBJ1-2; D ambiguous. CDR1 is SGHTS and CDR2 is YDEGEE in the germline V gene. CDR3 length: 12 amino acids. V lost 4 bases and J lost 5, with 9 bases in between. CDR3 coding DNA: TGTGCCAGCAGCAGTGCGGGGTATGGCTACACCTTC. This gives the protein CASSSAGYGYTF.

The chain couples TRBV15 to TRBJ1-4; 8 bases line up with TRBD1. The CDR3 has 16 amino acids. V shed 2 bases and J 6 bases; nucleotides not matched to a gene: 8. Germline-derived CDR1 and CDR2 are LNHNV and YYDKDF (reference sequence). The DNA for the CDR3 is TGTGCCACCAGCAGATACAGGGGGGGGAAGGATGAAAAACTGTTTTTT. It codes for CATSRYRGGKDEKLFF. Full variable domain (remainder filled in from reference TRBV15 and TRBJ1-4): DAMVIQNPRYQVTQFGKPVTLSCSQTLNHNVMYWYQQKSSQAPKLLFHYYDKDFNNEADTPDNFQSRRPNTSFCFLDIRSPGLGDTAMYLCATSRYRGGKDEKLFFGSGTQLSVL.

The genes are TRBV3-1 (or the pseudogene TRBV3-2) and TRBJ2-7; 9 bases map to TRBD1. The CDR3 loop spans 15 amino acids. Germline V gene lookup returns CDR1 LGHDT and CDR2 YNNKEL (reference sequence). Trimming removed 2 bases from V and 6 bases from J; junction bases left unmatched: 8. The CDR3 DNA reads as TGTGCCAGCAGCCAATATGGACAGGGGACCTCCGAGCAGTACTTC. It encodes CASSQYGQGTSEQYF.

The rearrangement joins TRBV6-5 to TRBJ2-5; 9 nucleotides agree with TRBD1. After removal of 7 bases from V and 5 bases from J, the junction contained 2 bases not matched to a gene. The CDR3 length is 12 residues. Germline CDR1 and CDR2: MNHEY and SVGAGI. The CDR3 sequence is CASKQGAETQYF. CDR3 nucleotide sequence: TGTGCCAGCAAACAGGGGGCTGAGACCCAGTACTTC.

The genes are TRBV5-1 and TRBJ2-7; D is ambiguous. CDR1 SGHRS and CDR2 YFSETQ come from the germline V gene. The V end lost 0 bases, the J end lost 3 bases, and 10 bases lay between the germline ends. This CDR3 comprises 14 residues. CDR3: CASSLGQVSYEQYF. The CDR3 DNA reads TGCGCCAGCAGCTTGGGGCAGGTCAGCTACGAGCAGTACTTC.

The DNA of the CDR3 is TGTGCCAGCAAGTGGGGACAGGGACGGGATACGCAGTATTTT. Translated, it gives CASKWGQGRDTQYF. The chain couples TRBV6-5 to TRBJ2-3; 9 bases agree with TRBD1. The V gene end was trimmed by 7 bases and the J gene end by 6 bases; junction bases not matched to a gene: 8. The germline CDR1 and CDR2 sequences are MNHEY and SVGAGI. The CDR3 is 14 residues long.

The chain links TRBV10-3 to TRBJ1-2, with unresolved D. V shed 0 bases and J shed 3 bases, with 8 bases lying between them. Germline V gene sequence: CDR1 ENHRY, CDR2 SYGVKD. The length of the CDR3 is 14 residues. CDR3 nucleotide sequence: TGTGCCATCAGTGAGTCGCTCAACTACTATGGCTACACCTTC. Its protein is CAISESLNYYGYTF.